The present entry profiles one T cell receptor (beta chain) with its context. Its antigen remains unidentified. The entry originates in a study of tumor-infiltrating lymphocytes in localized non-small cell lung cancer. Study results and caveats: Not all patients were TCR sequenced, owing to tissue quantity. Different pieces of the same tissue were used for each assay. Tumor T-cell fraction was not associated with recurrence-free survival. Tumors had more T cell infiltration than uninvolved lung, per TCRbeta sequencing and CD3 counts.

Germline V lookup: CDR1 LNHDA, CDR2 SQIVND (reference sequence). This CDR3 region has 15 residues. Between the trimmed V and J ends, which lost 3 bases and 6 bases, there was a span of 14 bases. The protocol was immunoSEQ multiplex PCR, while the TCRdb copy is restricted to in-frame clones and leaves out a portion. This sample has approximately 17,000 clones, with approximately 70% found just once. This sequence joins TRBV19 and TRBJ2-2, with a possible D match to TRBD1 (6 bases). Sequencing input: lung tumor tissue. This clonotype originated in a human donor with non-small cell lung cancer. The CDR3 loop reads CASSMRLGQSGELFF. CDR3 DNA sequence: TGTGCCAGTAGTATGCGCCTAGGACAGTCCGGGGAGCTGTTTTTT.